This T cell receptor beta chain comes out of a study of CD8 T cells in ankylosing spondylitis. Study results and caveats: Reportedly, significant enrichment of disease-linked clones occurred in matched ankylosing spondylitis synovial fluid. Ankylosing spondylitis blood appeared to be characterized by a TCR beta motif of eight highly homologous variants. Existing reports had already noted some motif variants in reactive arthritis synovial fluid and blood.

Regarding this clonotype: The antigen remains unidentified.

Construction of TCR beta libraries was performed using quantitative 5'-RACE with molecular barcodes. MiXCR, run by TCRdb on the 5' RACE reads, gives a single entry per CDR3 protein. This sample carries around 540,000 distinct CDR3 sequences, 10% to 15% of them seen once, and the ten largest clones take approximately 7%. The sequencing input was blood, either unsorted or a sorted T cell fraction (not recorded which). The TCR originated in a male donor with ankylosing spondylitis.

The CDR3 nucleotides read TGCGCCAGCAGCTTGGATTTGGGCCTAGCGGGGCCCTACAATGAGCAGTTCTTC. Translation gives CASSLDLGLAGPYNEQFF. This rearrangement joins TRBV5-1 to TRBJ2-1; 9 positions match TRBD2. This CDR3 has 18 residues. V trimming: 0 bases; J trimming: 2 bases; junction bases outside the gene matches: 9. The germline V gene encodes CDR1 SGHRS and CDR2 YFSETQ. Supplemented by reference TRBV5-1 and TRBJ2-1, the full variable domain reads KAGVTQTPRYLIKTRGQQVTLSCSPISGHRSVSWYQQTPGQGLQFLFEYFSETQRNKGNFPGRFSGRQFSNSRSEMNVSTLELGDSALYLCASSLDLGLAGPYNEQFFGPGTRLTVL.